The sequence of this TCR beta chain was determined in a study of cytomegalovirus exposure and HLA in healthy donors. Overall study: The study placed around 80% of its 350 to 400 genotyped donors in the Caucasian-associated ancestry cluster.

CDR3 length equals 11 residues. Trimming removed 1 base at V and 11 bases at J, with 10 bases between. From germline, CDR1 is SGHRS and CDR2 YFSETQ. In the PCR, 60 Vbeta and 13 Jbeta primers were used. Sequenced by immunoSEQ multiplex PCR; TCRdb stores in-frame clones only, minus some. The top ten clones hold 1.5% to 2% of a sample with around 150,000 clones, approximately 70% of them seen once. Turning to this clone: The antigen is unknown.

Regarding the study as a whole: Solely CMV serostatus was available to characterize immune exposure. Analyses of presence and absence presupposed an approximately uniform sequencing depth across donors. It emerged from a later analysis that several of the most significant clusters appeared to be linked to common viral pathogens.

The sequencing input was PBMCs. This TCR was recovered from a human donor in good health. The chain recombines TRBV5-1 with TRBJ2-7, with a possible D match to TRBD1 (7 bases). Here the CDR3 DNA reads TGCGCCAGCAGCTTGACAGGGGAGGAGTACTTC. Protein: CASSLTGEEYF. The whole variable domain, filled in from reference TRBV5-1 and TRBJ2-7, reads KAGVTQTPRYLIKTRGQQVTLSCSPISGHRSVSWYQQTPGQGLQFLFEYFSETQRNKGNFPGRFSGRQFSNSRSEMNVSTLELGDSALYLCASSLTGEEYFGPGTRLTVT.